This T cell receptor beta chain was observed in a study of T-cell reconstitution after alpha-beta-depleted transplantation in children. Study conclusions and caveats: Several hundred expanded graft clones reportedly gave rise to the alpha-beta T cells present about two months after transplant. Some patients owed their high day-60 TCRbeta diversity to surviving recipient T cells and thymic progenitors. T-cell numbers and diversity one year post-transplant derived largely from freshly generated T cells.

It was with unique molecular identifiers that the TCRbeta library was prepared. TCRdb redid the calling of the PCR reads with MiXCR, one entry per CDR3 protein. This table holds hundreds of thousands of distinct CDR3 sequences, 17% found once. As regards this clonotype: What it binds is unknown.

The receptor comes from a male patient aged 2-9 years who had a stem cell transplant for acute lymphoblastic leukemia, so the T cells may come from the graft donor. The specimen comprised PBMCs, mostly from graft donor cells, sampled 360 days after TCRalphabeta/CD19-depleted stem cell transplant.

The CDR3 nucleotides are TGTGCCACCAGTGATCACAGGGAGAACACTGAAGCTTTCTTT. It specifies CATSDHRENTEAFF. This chain links TRBV24-1 with TRBJ1-1; a weak D match, TRBD1 (6 bases). Per germline, CDR1 KGHDR and CDR2 SFDVKD. CDR3 size: 14 residues. Trimming removed 3 bases at V and 1 base at J, with 8 bases between.